Below, 21 T cell receptor beta chains from the same sample are listed, as sequenced in a study of shared clonotypes between healthy human individuals. The protocol was immunoSEQ multiplex PCR, while the TCRdb copy is restricted to in-frame clones and leaves out a portion. This sample yields hundreds of thousands of clones, of which around 78% are seen a single time; about 12% belongs to the top ten. Sequencing input: PBMCs. The source of these receptors is a woman aged 40 to 50 in good health. Some clones in this sample may be carry-over from other donors' samples.

The chain carries TRBV19 and TRBJ2-2, with D unclear. V dropped 6 bases and J dropped 0 bases, with 8 bases sitting between them. There are 14 residues in the CDR3. The germline V gene has CDR1 LNHDA and CDR2 SQIVND (reference sequence). The CDR3 protein is CASRGSPNTGELFF. The CDR3 coding sequence is TGTGCCAGTAGAGGGTCCCCGAACACCGGGGAGCTGTTTTTT. The full variable domain, its missing parts supplied by reference TRBV19 and TRBJ2-2, is DGGITQSPKYLFRKEGQNVTLSCEQNLNHDAMYWYRQDPGQGLRLIYYSQIVNDFQKGDIAEGYSVSREKKESFPLTVTSAQKNPTAFYLCASRGSPNTGELFFGEGSRLTVL.

The chain couples TRBV7-2 to TRBJ2-2; 15 bases are a match to TRBD2. The CDR3 length is 15 residues. Losses at the gene ends were 5 bases for V and 7 bases for J; bases not matched to a gene: 2. Germline CDR1 SGHTA, CDR2 FQGNSA. The CDR3 DNA is TGTGCCAGCAGCCCGGGACTAGCGGGAGGCGGGGAGCTGTTTTTT. It yields the protein CASSPGLAGGGELFF.

V and J are TRBV10-3 and TRBJ2-1, with 14 bases that match TRBD2. Germline V lookup: CDR1 ENHRY, CDR2 SYGVKD. The CDR3 runs 17 residues. The V segment lost 5 bases and the J segment 7 bases; nucleotides outside the gene matches: 10. In nucleotides, the CDR3 is TGTGCCATCAGTCGCAACCTCGGGACTAGCGGGAGAAATGAGCAGTTCTTC. Translated: CAISRNLGTSGRNEQFF.

The genes are TRBV28 and TRBJ1-2; 8 nucleotides match TRBD1. This CDR3 spans 14 amino acids. CDR1 and CDR2 (germline): MDHEN, SYDVKM. Trimming took 5 bases from V and 8 from J; bases not matched to a gene: 10. CDR3 in amino acids: CASSPIDRGGGYTF. The DNA of the CDR3 is TGTGCCAGCAGTCCGATAGACAGGGGTGGCGGCTACACCTTC.

The V gene is TRBV5-1, the J gene TRBJ2-5; D is tentatively TRBD1 or TRBD2 (5 bases each). The V end lost 3 bases, the J end lost 5 bases, and 14 bases lay between the germline ends. The length of the CDR3 is 14 residues. Per germline, CDR1 SGHRS and CDR2 YFSETQ. The CDR3: CASSSRDPRETQYF. In nucleotides, the CDR3 is TGCGCCAGCAGCTCCCGGGACCCCCGGGAGACCCAGTACTTC.

The rearrangement uses TRBV7-2 and TRBJ1-1, with a possible D match to TRBD1 (6 bases). CDR3 length: 15 residues. Germline assignment: CDR1 SGHTA and CDR2 FQGNSA. The V and J ends lost 4 bases and 0 bases respectively, with 12 bases between them. The DNA of the CDR3 is TGTGCCAGCAGCTCAACAGGGATGGTGAACACTGAAGCTTTCTTT. It codes for CASSSTGMVNTEAFF.

This chain uses TRBV5-4 with TRBJ1-1, with TRBD1 as a possible D gene (5 bases). The V end was cut by 4 bases, the J end by 5 bases, with 15 bases between. The CDR3 sequence is 14 residues long. CDR1 is SGHNT and CDR2 is YYREEE in the germline V gene (reference sequence). The CDR3 loop reads CASSGQGGGTEAFF. The DNA for the CDR3 is TGTGCCAGCAGCGGGCAGGGAGGTGGAACTGAAGCTTTCTTT.

The rearrangement joins TRBV5-1 to TRBJ2-5, with a possible D match to TRBD1 (5 bases). The CDR3 length is 15 residues. Trimming removed 0 bases at V and 5 bases at J, with 14 bases between. Germline-derived CDR1 and CDR2 are SGHRS and YFSETQ. CDR3 DNA: TGCGCCAGCAGCTTGGGTCAGGGTCGAATCGAGACCCAGTACTTC. Its translation: CASSLGQGRIETQYF.

The chain carries TRBV6-1 and TRBJ1-2; D not certain. The CDR3 consists of 16 residues. With 0 bases removed from V and 4 bases from J, the gap between germline ends came to 15 bases. The germline CDR1 and CDR2 sequences are MNHNS and SASEGT. CDR3 protein: CASSEALLKEGYGYTF. The CDR3 nucleotides read TGTGCCAGCAGTGAAGCGCTTCTTAAGGAGGGCTATGGCTACACCTTC.

About this clone: This CDR3 is also generated by other DNA sequences in the sample. V is TRBV9 and J is TRBJ2-1; TRBD2 might be the D (5 bases). The CDR3 consists of 14 residues. Germline V gene lookup returns CDR1 SGDLS and CDR2 YYNGEE. Trimming cost V 4 bases and J 1 base, with 9 bases left between them. CDR3 sequence (DNA): TGTGCCAGCAGCCCGACGGGGTCCTACAATGAGCAGTTCTTC. This encodes CASSPTGSYNEQFF.

This clone was detected a few times. Other DNA sequences in this specimen translate into the identical CDR3. This sequence joins TRBV30 and TRBJ2-7; 8 positions match TRBD2. Trimming removed 0 bases from V and 1 base from J; junction bases left unmatched: 2. Germline V gene sequence: CDR1 GTSNPN, CDR2 SVGIG (reference sequence). CDR3 length: 14 residues. The CDR3 coding sequence is TGTGCCTGGAGTGTTGGCGGGGGGTCCTACGAGCAGTACTTC. It is translated as CAWSVGGGSYEQYF.

This rearrangement joins TRBV7-2 to TRBJ2-1; D remains ambiguous. Trimming removed 1 base at V and 4 bases at J, with 8 bases between. From germline, CDR1 is SGHTA and CDR2 FQGNSA. This CDR3 has 14 residues. The CDR3 here is CASSLVPEYNEQFF. In DNA form, the CDR3 reads TGTGCCAGCAGCTTAGTTCCTGAATACAATGAGCAGTTCTTC.

The genes are TRBV19 and TRBJ1-1, with 9 bases fitting TRBD1. Germline values: CDR1 LNHDA, CDR2 SQIVND (reference sequence). The CDR3 loop spans 18 amino acids. The V and J ends lost 6 bases and 5 bases, in that order; junction bases with no gene match: 19. Written as DNA, the CDR3 is TGTGCCAGTAGCGTCAAGCGTGGGACAGGGAGCATCGGGACTGAAGCTTTCTTT. It yields the protein CASSVKRGTGSIGTEAFF.

The V call is TRBV30, the J call TRBJ2-2; 9 bases are a match to TRBD1. After removal of 2 bases from V and 5 bases from J, the junction contained 12 bases not matched to a gene. The germline CDR1 and CDR2 sequences are GTSNPN and SVGIG (reference sequence). The CDR3 sequence is 17 residues long. In DNA, the CDR3 is TGTGCCTGGAGTCCAAAACTCGGGACAGGGAGGACCGGGGAGCTGTTTTTT. Protein sequence: CAWSPKLGTGRTGELFF.

The rearrangement joins TRBV11-2 to TRBJ2-7, with a weak D call TRBD2 (6 bases). Germline-derived CDR1 and CDR2 are SGHAT and FQNNGV. V was shortened by 2 bases and J by 5 bases, with 10 bases between the two germline ends. The CDR3 is 13 amino acids. CDR3 protein: CASSLTGGDEQYF. The CDR3 DNA is TGTGCCAGCAGCTTAACAGGAGGGGACGAGCAGTACTTC.

This clone was counted between two and nine times. The junction does not match germline at one end; this may be a read error. The gene calls are TRBV7-2 and TRBJ2-7; weak D call: TRBD2 (6 bases). The CDR3 is 15 amino acids. Germline CDR1 SGHTA, CDR2 FQGNSA. The CDR3 coding sequence is TGTGCCAGCAGCTTAGAACGGAGGGCCTCCTCCGAGCAGTACTTC. Protein sequence: CASSLERRASSEQYF.

The chain employs TRBV4-3 and TRBJ2-2; D might be TRBD1 (6 bases). The V end was cut by 4 bases, the J end by 4 bases, with 13 bases between. Germline lookup yields CDR1 LGHNA and CDR2 YSLEER. The CDR3 extends over 15 amino acids. The CDR3 coding sequence is TGCGCCAGCAGCCGATCGGACAGAACCACCGGGGAGCTGTTTTTT. This codes for CASSRSDRTTGELFF.

This chain uses TRBV6-5 with TRBJ2-5, with D perhaps TRBD2 (6 bases). The germline CDR1 and CDR2 sequences are MNHEY and SVGAGI. V dropped 2 bases and J dropped 10 bases, with 20 bases sitting between them. There are 15 residues in the CDR3. In nucleotides, the CDR3 is TGTGCCAGCAGTTACGCCGGAGGGGAGTACGTGAACCAGTACTTC. This encodes CASSYAGGEYVNQYF.

The rearrangement joins TRBV7-2 to TRBJ1-1; D remains unclear. V dropped 6 bases and J dropped 6 bases, with 8 bases sitting between them. The CDR3 totals 11 residues. Germline CDR1 SGHTA, CDR2 FQGNSA. CDR3 protein: CASRGASEAFF. The DNA for the CDR3 is TGTGCCAGCAGGGGAGCCTCTGAAGCTTTCTTT.

V gene TRBV29-1 combines with J gene TRBJ2-3; perhaps TRBD1 as D (5 bases). Germline assignment: CDR1 SQVTM and CDR2 ANQGSEA. The length of the CDR3 is 14 residues. V was shortened by 4 bases and J by 4 bases, with 15 bases between the two germline ends. CDR3 nucleotide sequence: TGCAGCGTTGGCAGGGAACGATTGCCAGATACGCAGTATTTT. Amino acids: CSVGRERLPDTQYF.

The V gene is TRBV23-1, the J gene TRBJ2-5; 8 bases align to TRBD1. TRBV23-1 is sorted into the ORF group, with uncertain function. This CDR3 region has 15 residues. With 3 bases clipped from V and 5 bases from J, the junction kept 8 bases outside the gene matches. The CDR3 sequence: CASSHGRGLRETQYF. The CDR3 nucleotides read TGCGCCAGCAGTCATGGCAGGGGGCTAAGGGAGACCCAGTACTTC.